These 14 T cell receptor beta chains originate from one sample sequenced in a study of cytomegalovirus exposure and HLA in healthy donors. The primer mix had 60 Vbeta and 13 Jbeta primers. Only in-frame clones appear in the TCRdb table, and some are missing; sequencing was by immunoSEQ multiplex PCR. This sample has some 130,000 clones; 80% occur once, and the top ten carry 2.5% to 3%. The specimen was PBMCs. The receptors were sampled from a man under 40 in good health and CMV-seronegative.

The rearrangement uses TRBV5-4 and TRBJ2-2, with 9 bases lining up with TRBD1. The CDR3 length is 15 residues. Unmatched junction bases numbered 5, after V lost 4 bases and J lost 4 bases. Germline V lookup: CDR1 SGHNT, CDR2 YYREEE (reference sequence). The CDR3 DNA reads TGTGCCAGCAGCATAAGACAGGGGGTCACCGGGGAGCTGTTTTTT. It is translated as CASSIRQGVTGELFF. Supplemented by reference TRBV5-4 and TRBJ2-2, the full variable domain reads ETGVTQSPTHLIKTRGQQVTLRCSSQSGHNTVSWYQQALGQGPQFIFQYYREEENGRGNFPPRFSGLQFPNYSSELNVNALELDDSALYLCASSIRQGVTGELFFGEGSRLTVL.

A note on this clone: One end of the junction varies from germline; a read error may be responsible. The chain carries TRBV5-1 and TRBJ1-5; TRBD1 might be the D (5 bases). The CDR3 is 16 amino acids. The V gene's germline CDR1 is SGHRS and CDR2 YFSETQ. This CDR3 reads CASSPGIRDRNQPQNF. CDR3 nucleotide sequence: TGCGCCAGCAGTCCAGGGATTAGGGATCGCAATCAGCCCCAGAATTTT. Filled out from reference TRBV5-1 and TRBJ1-5, the complete variable domain reads KAGVTQTPRYLIKTRGQQVTLSCSPISGHRSVSWYQQTPGQGLQFLFEYFSETQRNKGNFPGRFSGRQFSNSRSEMNVSTLELGDSALYLCASSPGIRDRNQPQNFGDGTRLSIL.

The rearrangement links TRBV2 to TRBJ1-2, with D perhaps matching TRBD1 (6 bases). This CDR3 is built from 14 residues. V lost 3 bases, J lost 4 bases, and 12 bases lay in between. The germline gives CDR1 SNHLY, CDR2 FYNNEI. The CDR3 DNA reads as TGTGCCAGCAGTGACAGGGGCGCAAGCTATGGCTACACCTTC. Encoded protein: CASSDRGASYGYTF.

Here the CDR3 DNA reads TGTGCCAGCAGCCCTCAGGCCTTGGCCAATCAGCCCCAGCATTTT. This gives the protein CASSPQALANQPQHF. The chain couples TRBV7-2 to TRBJ1-5; D is ambiguous. Per the germline V gene, CDR1 is SGHTA and CDR2 is FQGNSA. The CDR3 has 15 amino acids. The V and J ends lost 5 bases and 3 bases respectively, with 14 bases between them.

The chain carries TRBV4-3 and TRBJ2-1, with 13 bases fitting TRBD2. V was clipped by 3 bases and J by 9 bases; unmatched bases: 8. Looked up from germline, CDR1 is LGHNA and CDR2 is YSLEER. This CDR3 is 16 amino acids long. Here the CDR3 reads CASSQRLAGGAVEQFF. CDR3 in DNA: TGCGCCAGCAGCCAGAGACTAGCGGGAGGAGCGGTTGAGCAGTTCTTC.

This clone was recorded a few times. V gene TRBV5-1 combines with J gene TRBJ2-1; 10 bases agree with TRBD2. V trimming: 0 bases; J trimming: 9 bases; junction bases outside the gene matches: 9. In germline, CDR1 is SGHRS, CDR2 YFSETQ. The CDR3 is 16 residues long. The CDR3 region is CASSLAGTSGIGEQFF. As DNA, the CDR3 is TGCGCCAGCAGCTTGGCCGGTACTAGCGGGATCGGTGAGCAGTTCTTC.

This sequence joins TRBV11-3 and TRBJ2-7; 7 bases align to TRBD2. The CDR3 is 16 residues long. Germline values: CDR1 SGHNT, CDR2 YENEEA. The V and J ends lost 6 bases and 4 bases, in that order; junction bases with no gene match: 15. CDR3: CASRGRERDGPYEQYF. CDR3 in DNA: TGTGCCAGCAGAGGGCGGGAGCGGGACGGCCCTTACGAGCAGTACTTC.

The genes are TRBV6-1 and TRBJ2-5; TRBD1 might be the D (5 bases). The germline V gene has CDR1 MNHNS and CDR2 SASEGT. V was pared by 2 bases and J by 11 bases, with 18 bases between. The CDR3 contains 14 residues. The CDR3 spells CASSEIRGYAEQYF. The CDR3, as DNA: TGTGCCAGCAGTGAAATTAGGGGCTACGCGGAGCAGTACTTC.

A single count supports this clone. The rearrangement links TRBV7-9 to TRBJ2-5; 9 bases align to TRBD2. V was pared by 2 bases and J by 4 bases, with 5 bases of the junction left unmatched. The CDR3 loop spans 15 amino acids. The germline gives CDR1 SEHNR, CDR2 FQNEAQ (reference sequence). Here the CDR3 reads CASSLPASGTETQYF. Here the CDR3 DNA reads TGTGCCAGCAGCTTACCGGCTAGCGGGACAGAGACCCAGTACTTC.

The gene calls are TRBV10-3 and TRBJ2-7, with 7 bases lining up with TRBD1. J was trimmed by 1 base and V by 5 bases; bases with no gene match: 8. The CDR3 totals 15 residues. Per germline, CDR1 ENHRY and CDR2 SYGVKD. CDR3 nucleotides: TGTGCCATCAGTAAGGGACAGATTATATCCTACGAGCAGTACTTC. It yields the protein CAISKGQIISYEQYF.

This chain links TRBV6-1 with TRBJ1-1; a possible D gene is TRBD1 (5 bases). V gave up 0 bases and J gave up 4 bases, with 15 bases separating them. Germline V lookup: CDR1 MNHNS, CDR2 SASEGT. There are 16 residues in the CDR3. The chain's CDR3 is CASSEAGRPRATEAFF. CDR3 bases: TGTGCCAGCAGTGAAGCGGGCAGACCCAGGGCCACTGAAGCTTTCTTT.

In its sample, this clone was seen once. The chain uses TRBV27 and TRBJ2-5; D is undetermined. The CDR3 runs to 14 residues. Trimming pared 3 bases from V and 0 bases from J, leaving 8 bases between. Germline V lookup: CDR1 MNHEY, CDR2 SMNVEV (reference sequence). The CDR3 is CASSLVTDQETQYF. In nucleotides, the CDR3 is TGTGCCAGCAGTTTGGTCACAGACCAAGAGACCCAGTACTTC.

The rearrangement uses TRBV4-1 and TRBJ2-5, with 10 bases matching TRBD2. The closer fit of TRBJ2-7 to the DNA end suggests the J call may be wrong. Germline CDR1 reads MGHRA; CDR2 reads YSYEKL. This CDR3 is built from 18 residues. CDR3 coding DNA: TGCGCCAGCAGCCAAGGGGCTAGCGGGGGCCTGGGAGGGGGCGAGCAGTACTTC. Translating gives CASSQGASGGLGGGEQYF.

The genes are TRBV19 and TRBJ1-4; D remains unclear. Germline lookup yields CDR1 LNHDA and CDR2 SQIVND (reference sequence). V lost 8 bases and J lost 8, with 18 bases in between. The CDR3 covers 14 residues. CDR3 region: CASSSGPRGEKLFF. CDR3 in DNA: TGTGCCAGTTCCTCGGGCCCGAGAGGGGAAAAACTGTTTTTT.